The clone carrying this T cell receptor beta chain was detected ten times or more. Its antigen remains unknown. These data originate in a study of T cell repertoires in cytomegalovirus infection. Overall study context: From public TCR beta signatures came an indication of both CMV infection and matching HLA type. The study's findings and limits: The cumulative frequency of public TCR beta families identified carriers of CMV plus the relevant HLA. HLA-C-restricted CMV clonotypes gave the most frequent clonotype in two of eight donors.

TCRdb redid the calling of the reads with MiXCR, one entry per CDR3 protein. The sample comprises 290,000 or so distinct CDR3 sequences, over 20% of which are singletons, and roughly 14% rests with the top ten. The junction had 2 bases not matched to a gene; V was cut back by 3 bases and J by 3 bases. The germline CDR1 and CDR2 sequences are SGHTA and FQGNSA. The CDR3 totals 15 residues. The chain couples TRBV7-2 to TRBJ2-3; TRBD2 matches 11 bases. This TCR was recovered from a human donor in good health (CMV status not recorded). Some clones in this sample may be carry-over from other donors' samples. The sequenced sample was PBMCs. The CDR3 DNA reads TGTGCCAGCAGCTTTAGCGGGAGGGAAACAGATACGCAGTATTTT. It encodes CASSFSGRETDTQYF. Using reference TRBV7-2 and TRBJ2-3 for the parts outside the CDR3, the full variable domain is GAGVSQSPSNKVTEKGKDVELRCDPISGHTALYWYRQSLGQGLEFLIYFQGNSAPDKSGLPSDRFSAERTGGSVSTLTIQRTQQEDSAVYLCASSFSGRETDTQYFGPGTRLTVL.